This TCR beta chain originates from a study of blood T cell repertoires in COVID-19. As for the study in general: Researchers got acute and convalescent COVID-19 samples from the United States, Italy and Spain.

Cohort allocation depended upon clinical history that participants reported. Two consecutive negative NP/OP PCR tests, clearance, or resolved symptoms defined Cohort 3 recovery. Original analysis: Estimation of nucleated cell counts was performed using reference gene primer amplification. The repertoire was sequenced with immunoSEQ multiplex PCR; TCRdb's copy has only in-frame clones and lacks some. That table is the source of V, J and clone size, and D and trimming were worked out from the DNA. The data hold approximately 490,000 clones, with roughly nine tenths observed a single time. CDR3 length: 17 amino acids. CDR1 and CDR2 from the germline V gene are ENHRY and SYGVKD. The ends lost 6 bases at V and 1 base at J; junction bases unmatched: 9.

The source is a woman between 55 and 75 years old who had recovered from COVID-19. The source material was PBMCs or T cells enriched from blood (not recorded which). V and J are TRBV10-3 and TRBJ2-2; 9 bases fit TRBD1. The DNA of the CDR3 is TGTGCCATCAGCCGAAATCCGGGACAGGGGAACACCGGGGAGCTGTTTTTT. Residues: CAISRNPGQGNTGELFF.